Following are 29 T cell receptor beta chains from one sample sequenced in a study of OX40 agonist ivuxolimab in advanced cancers. Sequenced by immunoSEQ multiplex PCR; TCRdb stores in-frame clones only, minus some. The sample consists of tens of thousands of clones, around 80% of them appearing once. Sequencing used CD4+ or CD8+ T cells sorted from blood, obtained in a trial of the OX40 agonist ivuxolimab. The receptors here all came from an adult with an advanced solid tumor such as melanoma, head and neck, liver or kidney cancer.

This chain connects TRBV9 to TRBJ1-1; a possible D gene is TRBD1 (6 bases). This CDR3 spans 13 amino acids. V was cut by 6 bases and J by 8 bases, with 17 bases left in between. Germline CDR1 reads SGDLS; CDR2 reads YYNGEE. This chain's CDR3 is CASNQLQGKEAFF. The CDR3 nucleotides read TGTGCCAGCAACCAGCTACAGGGTAAAGAAGCTTTCTTT.

The chain joins TRBV5-4 to TRBJ1-2; TRBD1 matches at 8 bases. Germline CDR1 and CDR2: SGHNT and YYREEE (reference sequence). V trimming: 1 base; J trimming: 8 bases; junction bases outside the gene matches: 10. This CDR3 region has 15 residues. The chain's CDR3 is CASSLWGTGSRGYTF. In nucleotides, the CDR3 is TGTGCCAGCAGCTTGTGGGGGACAGGATCGCGCGGCTACACCTTC.

The gene calls are TRBV6-1 and TRBJ2-7; TRBD1 is a possible D gene (5 bases). Germline V CDR1 and CDR2: MNHNS, SASEGT. Trimming cost V 2 bases and J 6 bases, with 14 bases left between them. CDR3 length: 14 residues. CDR3 DNA: TGTGCCAGCAGTGAATTCAGGGTCGCGTTCGAGCAGTACTTC. Translated: CASSEFRVAFEQYF.

The J gene is TRBJ1-4, the V gene TRBV10-2; D unresolved. V was clipped by 3 bases and J by 8 bases, with 16 bases between them. Germline CDR1 and CDR2: WSHSY and SAAADI. This CDR3 is built from 15 residues. The CDR3 nucleotides are TGCGCCAGCAGTGATACCGGGCCTCGCTACGAAAAACTGTTTTTT. It codes for CASSDTGPRYEKLFF.

This clone is termed medium-sized. The rearrangement joins TRBV6-5 to TRBJ1-1; TRBD1 matches 7 bases. Germline values: CDR1 MNHEY, CDR2 SVGAGI. The CDR3 consists of 13 residues. Unmatched junction bases numbered 2, after V lost 2 bases and J lost 5 bases. This CDR3 is CASSYTQGTEAFF. The CDR3 nucleotides are TGTGCCAGCAGTTACACACAGGGGACTGAAGCTTTCTTT.

The chain is built from TRBV5-5 and TRBJ2-1; possibly TRBD1 for D (6 bases). V lost 2 bases and J lost 2, with 11 bases in between. The CDR3 runs 15 residues. CDR1 SGHKS and CDR2 YYEKEE come from the germline V gene (reference sequence). The chain's CDR3 is CASSFRQVTYNEQFF. CDR3 nucleotides: TGTGCCAGCAGCTTTCGACAGGTAACCTACAATGAGCAGTTCTTC.

The chain joins TRBV28 to TRBJ1-1; 8 bases are shared with TRBD1. Germline CDR1 and CDR2: MDHEN and SYDVKM. The CDR3 sequence is 15 residues long. Trimming took 2 bases from V and 3 from J; bases not matched to a gene: 5. The CDR3 region is CASSLLQGVDTEAFF. CDR3 coding DNA: TGTGCCAGCAGTTTACTACAGGGGGTGGACACTGAAGCTTTCTTT.

The rearrangement uses TRBV6-5 and TRBJ2-7, with TRBD1 matching over 7 bases. The CDR3 extends over 14 amino acids. J lost 3 bases, V lost 6 bases, and 8 bases had no gene match. Germline CDR1 and CDR2: MNHEY and SVGAGI. The CDR3 sequence: CASSVDRFNYEQYF. For the CDR3, the DNA is TGTGCCAGCAGCGTGGACAGGTTTAACTACGAGCAGTACTTC.

CDR3 amino acids: CASSQGVGGTYEQYF. CDR3 in DNA: TGCGCCAGCAGCCAAGGGGTGGGGGGAACCTACGAGCAGTACTTC. V and J are TRBV4-3 and TRBJ2-7; D possibly corresponds to TRBD2 (6 bases). V lost 1 base, J lost 2 bases, and 12 bases lay in between. Germline CDR1 LGHNA, CDR2 YSLEER. The CDR3 consists of 15 residues.

This chain's CDR3 is CASSVGGRQAFF. The CDR3, as DNA: TGCGCCAGCAGTGTAGGGGGCAGGCAAGCTTTCTTT. V usage is TRBV10-2 and J usage is TRBJ1-1; 7 bases line up with TRBD1. Germline V gene data show CDR1 as WSHSY and CDR2 as SAAADI. V shed 4 bases, J shed 9 bases, and the junction held 5 bases outside the gene matches. This CDR3 is 12 amino acids long.

V gene TRBV7-9 combines with J gene TRBJ1-1; unclear D gene. Trimming shortened V by 1 base and J by 0 bases, and 9 bases separated the two germline ends. In germline, CDR1 is SEHNR, CDR2 FQNEAQ (reference sequence). This CDR3 has 15 residues. CDR3 protein: CASSLVALMNTEAFF. CDR3 in DNA: TGTGCCAGCAGCTTAGTAGCACTGATGAACACTGAAGCTTTCTTT.

This chain connects TRBV27 to TRBJ1-5; D ambiguous. Germline assignment: CDR1 MNHEY and CDR2 SMNVEV (reference sequence). The CDR3 sequence is 18 residues long. Deletions cut 7 bases from V and 1 base from J, with 23 bases between. The CDR3 spells CASIGPPPARPSNQPQHF. The CDR3 DNA reads TGTGCCAGCATAGGGCCCCCGCCAGCTCGACCGAGCAATCAGCCCCAGCATTTT.

The V call is TRBV5-5, the J call TRBJ2-7; D is unresolved. V lost 1 base and J lost 6, with 14 bases in between. The germline gives CDR1 SGHKS, CDR2 YYEKEE (reference sequence). This CDR3 is built from 14 residues. CDR3 DNA: TGTGCCAGCAGCTTGTACGGCTCGGCAGGCGAGCAGTACTTC. This encodes CASSLYGSAGEQYF.

This chain connects TRBV28 to TRBJ2-5, with TRBD1 matching 8 bases. Per germline, CDR1 MDHEN and CDR2 SYDVKM. Germline trimming cut 2 bases from V and 2 bases from J; bases unmatched to any gene: 1. CDR3 length: 14 residues. The CDR3 spells CASSLDRGQETQYF. The CDR3 DNA is TGTGCCAGCAGTTTAGACAGGGGTCAAGAGACCCAGTACTTC.

This chain joins TRBV6-6 and TRBJ2-2; D is unclear. Germline V gene sequence: CDR1 MNHNY, CDR2 SVGAGI (reference sequence). This CDR3 region has 16 residues. The V and J ends lost 3 bases and 6 bases respectively, with 17 bases between them. The CDR3 DNA sequence: TGTGCCAGCAGTTATAACCGGGTCAGTCATCCCGGGGAGCTGTTTTTT. This encodes CASSYNRVSHPGELFF.

The J gene is TRBJ2-6, the V gene TRBV4-3, with 10 nucleotides matching TRBD2. The junction had 0 bases not matched to a gene; V was cut back by 4 bases and J by 0 bases. The CDR3 spans 16 residues. Germline V gene lookup returns CDR1 LGHNA and CDR2 YSLEER. CDR3 DNA sequence: TGCGCCAGCAGCCCTAGCGGGGGCTCTGGGGCCAACGTCCTGACTTTC. Amino acids: CASSPSGGSGANVLTF.

The rearrangement links TRBV27 to TRBJ2-2; D perhaps matches TRBD1 (5 bases). Trimming pared 2 bases from V and 1 base from J, leaving 5 bases between. CDR1 is MNHEY and CDR2 is SMNVEV in the germline V gene (reference sequence). The CDR3 contains 14 residues. The DNA of the CDR3 is TGTGCCAGCAGTTTAACAGGGAACACCGGGGAGCTGTTTTTT. It yields the protein CASSLTGNTGELFF.

V gene TRBV29-1 combines with J gene TRBJ2-7; 7 positions agree with TRBD1. V dropped 6 bases and J dropped 4; count of bases not matched to a gene: 15. There are 15 residues in the CDR3. Germline loops: CDR1 SQVTM, CDR2 ANQGSEA. In DNA, the CDR3 is TGCAGCGTCGCGAGGGGGCAGAAGGGGTATTACGAGCAGTACTTC. This gives the protein CSVARGQKGYYEQYF.

V is TRBV6-5 and J is TRBJ1-1; D not certain. Trimming took off 4 bases at V and 8 bases at J, with 11 bases between the two ends. This CDR3 spans 12 amino acids. Germline-derived CDR1 and CDR2 are MNHEY and SVGAGI. The CDR3 protein is CASSSGGWEAFF. CDR3 nucleotide sequence: TGTGCCAGCAGTTCGGGCGGGTGGGAAGCTTTCTTT.

Comments on this clone: Additional DNA sequences in this sample encode the identical CDR3. The chain uses TRBV6-5 and TRBJ1-1; D call uncertain. The V gene lost 0 bases and the J gene lost 4 bases, with 9 bases spanning the gap. Germline V gene sequence: CDR1 MNHEY, CDR2 SVGAGI. There are 14 residues in the CDR3. The DNA of the CDR3 is TGTGCCAGCAGTTACTCGTCGGGGAGCACTGAAGCTTTCTTT. As protein: CASSYSSGSTEAFF.

The sample holds one count of this clone. V usage is TRBV5-6 and J usage is TRBJ1-2, with D hard to call. The CDR3 loop spans 14 amino acids. V lost 0 bases and J lost 12, with 18 bases in between. Germline-derived CDR1 and CDR2 are SGHDT and YYEEEE. CDR3 in DNA: TGTGCCAGCAGCTTGGGTTTCCCTCATGTGAGTCACACCTTC. This sequence encodes CASSLGFPHVSHTF.

This clone was picked up a small number of times. The chain is built from TRBV15 and TRBJ2-7, with 10 bases that match TRBD2. J was trimmed by 6 bases and V by 5 bases; bases with no gene match: 13. The CDR3 spans 16 residues. Germline CDR1 and CDR2: LNHNV and YYDKDF (reference sequence). CDR3 sequence reads: CATSGELAGWLGEQYF. The CDR3 DNA reads TGTGCCACCAGCGGCGAACTAGCGGGGTGGCTCGGCGAGCAGTACTTC.

The gene calls are TRBV13 and TRBJ2-5; D might be TRBD2 (5 bases). The CDR3 loop spans 14 amino acids. V shed 4 bases and J shed 5 bases, with 14 bases lying between them. The germline V gene encodes CDR1 PRHDT and CDR2 FYEKMQ (reference sequence). CDR3 amino acids: CASSYYSELETQYF. The CDR3 DNA sequence: TGTGCCAGCAGCTACTATAGCGAGCTCGAGACCCAGTACTTC.

The chain couples TRBV9 to TRBJ2-3; 7 bases are shared with TRBD1. The CDR3 sequence is 15 residues long. Per germline, CDR1 SGDLS and CDR2 YYNGEE. V lost 0 bases and J lost 0; bases outside the gene matches: 1. CDR3 in DNA: TGTGCCAGCAGCGTAGAGGGGGCTAGCACAGATACGCAGTATTTT. It yields the protein CASSVEGASTDTQYF.

V is TRBV5-1 and J is TRBJ1-5, with no clear D. The CDR3 is 13 amino acids. Trimming took off 4 bases at V and 3 bases at J, with 8 bases between the two ends. Per the germline V gene, CDR1 is SGHRS and CDR2 is YFSETQ. The CDR3 DNA reads TGCGCCAGCAGCGCAGACACCAATCAGCCCCAGCATTTT. Translating it yields CASSADTNQPQHF.

V gene TRBV19 combines with J gene TRBJ2-3; TRBD2 is a possible D gene (7 bases). Trimming stripped 7 bases from V and 2 bases from J, with 19 bases between. CDR1 LNHDA and CDR2 SQIVND come from the germline V gene (reference sequence). There are 16 residues in the CDR3. CDR3 sequence reads: CASTPLGGGFTDTQYF. The CDR3 DNA is TGTGCCAGTACCCCTTTAGGGGGGGGCTTCACAGATACGCAGTATTTT.

The gene calls are TRBV6-5 and TRBJ1-1; 7 positions agree with TRBD1. Germline loops: CDR1 MNHEY, CDR2 SVGAGI. The CDR3 length is 15 residues. V shed 10 bases, J shed 0 bases, and the junction held 11 bases outside the gene matches. The CDR3 sequence is CATIEGARMNTEAFF. CDR3 nucleotide sequence: TGTGCCACTATTGAGGGGGCGAGGATGAACACTGAAGCTTTCTTT.

J is TRBJ2-5 and V is TRBV7-9; D gene ambiguous. The J call may be faulty, since TRBJ2-7 better matches the DNA end. Germline V gene sequence: CDR1 SEHNR, CDR2 FQNEAQ (reference sequence). This CDR3 has 17 residues. CDR3 sequence (DNA): TGTGCCAGCAGCTTAGCGTTGGAGACGGTAAGCTCCTACGAGCAGTACTTC. It encodes CASSLALETVSSYEQYF.

The CDR3 bases are TGTGCCAGCAACTCAGGGGATCGCAATCAGCCCCAGCATTTT. As protein: CASNSGDRNQPQHF. The gene calls are TRBV27 and TRBJ1-5, with D possibly being TRBD1 (6 bases). V lost 7 bases to trimming and J lost 2 bases, with 12 bases between them. This CDR3 region has 14 residues. Per the germline V gene, CDR1 is MNHEY and CDR2 is SMNVEV (reference sequence).